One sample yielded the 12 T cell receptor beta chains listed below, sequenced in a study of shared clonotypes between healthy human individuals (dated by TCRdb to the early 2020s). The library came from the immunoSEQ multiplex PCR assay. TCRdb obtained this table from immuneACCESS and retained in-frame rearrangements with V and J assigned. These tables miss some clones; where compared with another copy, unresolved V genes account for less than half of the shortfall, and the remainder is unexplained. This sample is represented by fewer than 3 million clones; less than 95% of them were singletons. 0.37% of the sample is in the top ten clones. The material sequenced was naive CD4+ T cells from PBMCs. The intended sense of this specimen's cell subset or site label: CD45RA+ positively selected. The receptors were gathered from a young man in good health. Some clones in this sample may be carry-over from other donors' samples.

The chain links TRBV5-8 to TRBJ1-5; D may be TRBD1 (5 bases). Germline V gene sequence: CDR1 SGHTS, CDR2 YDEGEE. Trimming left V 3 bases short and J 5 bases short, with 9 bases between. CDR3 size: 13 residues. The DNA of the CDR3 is TGTGCCAGCAGCTCGGGGGGGTATCAGCCCCAGCATTTT. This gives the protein CASSSGGYQPQHF. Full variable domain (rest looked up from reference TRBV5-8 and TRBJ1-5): EAGVTQSPTHLIKTRGQQATLRCSPISGHTSVYWYQQALGLGLQFLLWYDEGEERNRGNFPPRFSGRQFPNYSSELNVNALELEDSALYLCASSSGGYQPQHFGDGTRLSIL.

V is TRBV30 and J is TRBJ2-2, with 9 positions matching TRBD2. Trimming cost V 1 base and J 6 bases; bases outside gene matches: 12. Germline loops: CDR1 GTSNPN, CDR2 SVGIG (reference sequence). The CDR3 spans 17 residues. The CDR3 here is CAWSASLAGLVAGELFF. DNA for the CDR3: TGTGCCTGGAGTGCCTCACTAGCGGGCTTAGTGGCCGGGGAGCTGTTTTTT. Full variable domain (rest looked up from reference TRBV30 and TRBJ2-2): SQTIHQWPATLVQPVGSPLSLECTVEGTSNPNLYWYRQAAGRGLQLLFYSVGIGQISSEVPQNLSASRPQDRQFILSSKKLLLSDSGFYLCAWSASLAGLVAGELFFGEGSRLTVL.

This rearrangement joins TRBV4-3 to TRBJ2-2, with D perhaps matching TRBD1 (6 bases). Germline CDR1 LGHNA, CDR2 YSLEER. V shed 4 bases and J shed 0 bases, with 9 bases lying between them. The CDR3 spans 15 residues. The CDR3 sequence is CASSPDRTNTGELFF. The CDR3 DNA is TGCGCCAGCAGCCCAGACAGGACGAACACCGGGGAGCTGTTTTTT.

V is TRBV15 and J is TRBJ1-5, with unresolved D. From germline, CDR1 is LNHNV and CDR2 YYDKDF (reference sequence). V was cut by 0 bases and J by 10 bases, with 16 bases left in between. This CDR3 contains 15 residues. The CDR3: CATSRDSGSGQPQHF. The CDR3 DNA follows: TGTGCCACCAGCAGAGATTCTGGTTCAGGTCAACCCCAGCATTTT. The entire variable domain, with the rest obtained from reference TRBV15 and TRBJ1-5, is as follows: DAMVIQNPRYQVTQFGKPVTLSCSQTLNHNVMYWYQQKSSQAPKLLFHYYDKDFNNEADTPDNFQSRRPNTSFCFLDIRSPGLGDTAMYLCATSRDSGSGQPQHFGDGTRLSIL.

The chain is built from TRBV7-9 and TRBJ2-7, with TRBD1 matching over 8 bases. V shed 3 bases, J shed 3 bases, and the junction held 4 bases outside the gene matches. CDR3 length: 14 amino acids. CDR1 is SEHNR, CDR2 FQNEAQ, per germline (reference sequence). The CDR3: CASSFADRGYEQYF. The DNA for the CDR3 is TGTGCCAGCAGCTTCGCCGACAGGGGCTACGAGCAGTACTTC.

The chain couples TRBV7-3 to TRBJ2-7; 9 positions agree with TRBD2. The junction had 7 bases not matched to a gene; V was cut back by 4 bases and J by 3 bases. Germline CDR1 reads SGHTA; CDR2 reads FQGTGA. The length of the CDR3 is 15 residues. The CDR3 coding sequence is TGTGCCAGCAGCTCCACTAGCGGGTCTTTCTACGAGCAGTACTTC. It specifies CASSSTSGSFYEQYF.

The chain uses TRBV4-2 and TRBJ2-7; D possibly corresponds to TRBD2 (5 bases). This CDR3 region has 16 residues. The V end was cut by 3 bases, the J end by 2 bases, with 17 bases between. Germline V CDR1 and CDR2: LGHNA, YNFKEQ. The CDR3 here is CASSQVGEGSPYEQYF. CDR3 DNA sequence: TGTGCCAGCAGCCAGGTGGGCGAGGGATCCCCCTACGAGCAGTACTTC.

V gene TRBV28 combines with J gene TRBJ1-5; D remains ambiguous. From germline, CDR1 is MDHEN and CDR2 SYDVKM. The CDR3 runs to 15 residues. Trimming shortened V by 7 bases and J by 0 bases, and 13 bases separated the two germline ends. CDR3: CASTRRKYSNQPQHF. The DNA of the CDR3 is TGTGCCAGCACGAGACGGAAATATAGCAATCAGCCCCAGCATTTT.

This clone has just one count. CDR3 coding DNA: TGTGCCAGCAGCTTCCAACGGGGCTCCGGGGAGACCCAGTACTTC. This codes for CASSFQRGSGETQYF. V is TRBV7-2 and J is TRBJ2-5, with D possibly being TRBD1 or TRBD2 (5 bases each). Germline CDR1 is SGHTA and CDR2 is FQGNSA. The V end was cut by 3 bases, the J end by 5 bases, with 16 bases between. The CDR3 contains 15 residues.

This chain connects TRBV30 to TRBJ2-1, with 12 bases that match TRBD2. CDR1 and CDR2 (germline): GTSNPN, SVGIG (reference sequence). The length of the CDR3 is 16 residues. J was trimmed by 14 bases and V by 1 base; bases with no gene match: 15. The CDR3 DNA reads TGTGCCTGGAGTGCCCGGCGGGCTAGCGGGAGGGAAGGGAAGTTCTTC. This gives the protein CAWSARRASGREGKFF.

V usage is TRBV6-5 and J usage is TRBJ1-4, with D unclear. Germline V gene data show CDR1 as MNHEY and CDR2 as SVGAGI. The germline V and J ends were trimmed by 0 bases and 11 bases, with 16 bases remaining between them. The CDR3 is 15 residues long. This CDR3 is CASSYSGGRGFKLFF. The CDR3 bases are TGTGCCAGCAGTTACTCGGGCGGCCGGGGTTTTAAACTGTTTTTT.

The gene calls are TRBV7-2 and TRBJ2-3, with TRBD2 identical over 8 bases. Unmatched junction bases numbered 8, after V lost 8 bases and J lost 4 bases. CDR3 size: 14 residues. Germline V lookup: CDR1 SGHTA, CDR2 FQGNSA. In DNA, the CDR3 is TGTGCCAGCTCGGGGACTAGAAACGCAGATACGCAGTATTTT. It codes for CASSGTRNADTQYF.